The 21 T cell receptor beta chains given below trace back to one sample, sequenced in a study of blood T cell repertoires in COVID-19. The data were produced by immunoSEQ multiplex PCR, yet TCRdb's version contains in-frame clones alone and is incomplete. Found here are nearly 400,000 clones, roughly 90% of them singletons; the top ten hold less than 2%. Specimen: PBMCs or T cells enriched from blood (not recorded which). All receptors derive from a woman between 25 and 40 years old who had recovered from COVID-19.

J is TRBJ2-3 and V is TRBV7-4; maybe TRBD2 (5 bases). CDR3 length: 15 amino acids. Germline lookup yields CDR1 SGHVT and CDR2 SQSDAQ. Trimming pared 2 bases from V and 1 base from J, leaving 10 bases between. The CDR3 DNA reads as TGTGCCAGCAGCTTACTCCAGCGGCGCACAGATACGCAGTATTTT. Residues: CASSLLQRRTDTQYF. Together with reference TRBV7-4 and TRBJ2-3, the CDR3 gives the full variable domain: GAGVSQSPRYKVAKRGRDVALRCDSISGHVTLYWYRQTLGQGSEVLTYSQSDAQRDKSGRPSGRFSAERPERSVSTLKIQRTEQGDSAVYLCASSLLQRRTDTQYFGPGTRLTVL.

V gene TRBV5-1 combines with J gene TRBJ1-2; 9 bases align to TRBD1. J gave up 2 bases and V 3 bases, and 2 bases lay outside the gene matches. This CDR3 comprises 14 residues. Germline V gene data show CDR1 as SGHRS and CDR2 as YFSETQ. This chain's CDR3 is CASSSGQGNYGYTF. In DNA form, the CDR3 reads TGCGCCAGCAGCTCCGGACAGGGGAACTATGGCTACACCTTC.

This chain uses TRBV10-1 with TRBJ2-7, with D perhaps TRBD2 (5 bases). The germline V gene encodes CDR1 WNHNN and CDR2 SYGVQD (reference sequence). The germline V and J ends were trimmed by 0 bases and 3 bases, with 9 bases remaining between them. This CDR3 comprises 14 residues. For the CDR3, the DNA is TGCGCCAGCAGTGAGTCCAGCGGAGTCTACGAGCAGTACTTC. Protein sequence: CASSESSGVYEQYF.

This chain connects TRBV3-1 (or the pseudogene TRBV3-2) to TRBJ2-1; 7 bases agree with TRBD1. The CDR3 totals 12 residues. CDR1 LGHDT and CDR2 YNNKEL come from the germline V gene (reference sequence). Trimming took 6 bases from V and 11 from J; bases not matched to a gene: 7. The DNA for the CDR3 is TGTGCCAGCAGTCCTACAGGGGCGAAGCAGTTCTTC. It codes for CASSPTGAKQFF.

The chain carries TRBV3-1 (or the pseudogene TRBV3-2) and TRBJ2-5; tentative D call: TRBD1 (5 bases). CDR3 length: 14 residues. Germline loops: CDR1 LGHDT, CDR2 YNNKEL (reference sequence). The ends were cut back, 3 bases at V and 2 bases at J, with 10 bases in the middle. CDR3 region: CASSHRVGQETQYF. The CDR3 DNA sequence: TGTGCCAGCAGCCACAGGGTCGGGCAAGAGACCCAGTACTTC.

The gene calls are TRBV7-3 and TRBJ2-5; 7 bases are a match to TRBD2. V lost 5 bases, J lost 4 bases, and 10 bases stayed unmatched. Per the germline V gene, CDR1 is SGHTA and CDR2 is FQGTGA. The CDR3 spans 15 residues. The CDR3 protein is CASSPSGGEIETQYF. The CDR3 DNA is TGTGCCAGCAGCCCCAGTGGGGGGGAAATAGAGACCCAGTACTTC.

The rearrangement uses TRBV28 and TRBJ2-3; 9 nucleotides match TRBD1. CDR3 length: 16 residues. The V and J ends lost 5 bases and 3 bases, in that order; junction bases with no gene match: 9. Germline CDR1 is MDHEN and CDR2 is SYDVKM. The CDR3 region is CASSLPRDRVTDTQYF. CDR3 DNA sequence: TGTGCCAGCAGTCTTCCCCGGGACAGGGTTACAGATACGCAGTATTTT.

This chain links TRBV6-5 with TRBJ1-2; D gene unclear. The CDR3 loop spans 16 amino acids. The germline V gene has CDR1 MNHEY and CDR2 SVGAGI. Trimming cost V 4 bases and J 7 bases, with 22 bases left between them. The DNA of the CDR3 is TGTGCCAGCAGTTTCATAGGAGTGGCAGCGGACGGTGGCTACACCTTC. This codes for CASSFIGVAADGGYTF.

The chain is built from TRBV10-3 and TRBJ1-2; 8 bases agree with TRBD1. The CDR3 has 16 residues. Trimming took 0 bases from V and 4 from J; bases not matched to a gene: 7. Germline V gene sequence: CDR1 ENHRY, CDR2 SYGVKD. DNA for the CDR3: TGTGCCATCAGTGAGTCTCCGACAGGGGTTGGCTATGGCTACACCTTC. It specifies CAISESPTGVGYGYTF.

The V gene is TRBV27, the J gene TRBJ1-6; D perhaps matches TRBD1 (6 bases). The CDR3 runs 16 residues. Germline lookup yields CDR1 MNHEY and CDR2 SMNVEV (reference sequence). V shed 2 bases and J shed 7 bases, with 15 bases lying between them. In nucleotides, the CDR3 is TGTGCCAGCAGTTTAGGACAGCCAAGTCCAAATTCACCCCTCCACTTT. Its protein is CASSLGQPSPNSPLHF.

The chain links TRBV5-6 to TRBJ2-7; D not certain. V was cut by 3 bases and J by 5 bases, with 15 bases left in between. This CDR3 comprises 14 residues. The germline V gene has CDR1 SGHDT and CDR2 YYEEEE. CDR3 in amino acids: CASSSAQPIDEQYF. The DNA of the CDR3 is TGTGCCAGCAGCTCGGCACAGCCGATCGACGAGCAGTACTTC.

This chain joins TRBV10-3 and TRBJ1-2, with 8 bases lining up with TRBD1. CDR1 ENHRY and CDR2 SYGVKD come from the germline V gene. CDR3 length equals 13 residues. J gave up 4 bases and V 7 bases, and 5 bases lay outside the gene matches. The CDR3 coding sequence is TGTGCCATCACCGCTGACAGGGGCTATGGCTACACCTTC. It is translated as CAITADRGYGYTF.

This chain uses TRBV12-5 with TRBJ1-1; TRBD1 might be the D (5 bases). CDR3 length: 17 residues. CDR1 is LGHNT, CDR2 FRNRAP, per germline. Deletions cut 2 bases from V and 1 base from J, with 17 bases between. CDR3 nucleotides: TGTGCTAGTGGTTTGCCTCAAGGACAAGTAGAGAACACTGAAGCTTTCTTT. This encodes CASGLPQGQVENTEAFF.

The V call is TRBV14, the J call TRBJ1-1, with 8 bases fitting TRBD1. Germline V gene sequence: CDR1 SGHDN, CDR2 FVKESK. This CDR3 spans 13 amino acids. J gave up 5 bases and V 5 bases, and 4 bases lay outside the gene matches. The DNA of the CDR3 is TGTGCCAGCAGCGGACAGGGACAGACTGAAGCTTTCTTT. This codes for CASSGQGQTEAFF. The full variable domain, with the rest looked up from reference TRBV14 and TRBJ1-1, is EAGVTQFPSHSVIEKGQTVTLRCDPISGHDNLYWYRRVMGKEIKFLLHFVKESKQDESGMPNNRFLAERTGGTYSTLKVQPAELEDSGVYFCASSGQGQTEAFFGQGTRLTVV.

Points on this clone: Other DNA sequences in this specimen translate into the identical CDR3. The V call is TRBV27, the J call TRBJ1-1, with D possibly being TRBD1 (5 bases). The germline V gene has CDR1 MNHEY and CDR2 SMNVEV (reference sequence). This CDR3 is built from 13 residues. Trimming shortened V by 2 bases and J by 5 bases, and 9 bases separated the two germline ends. CDR3 sequence: CASSLRRGTEAFF. The CDR3 DNA reads as TGTGCCAGCAGTTTACGCCGGGGGACTGAAGCTTTCTTT.

The J gene is TRBJ2-5, the V gene TRBV11-2; D gene unclear. CDR3 length: 14 residues. Germline lookup yields CDR1 SGHAT and CDR2 FQNNGV. Deletions cut 0 bases from V and 4 bases from J, with 9 bases between. CDR3 nucleotides: TGTGCCAGCAGCTTAGACCGACGGGTAGAGACCCAGTACTTC. Translated, it gives CASSLDRRVETQYF.

This clone was recorded once. This chain links TRBV7-9 with TRBJ1-5; D unclear. Germline V gives CDR1 SEHNR, CDR2 FQNEAQ (reference sequence). The CDR3 is 12 residues long. Trimming removed 5 bases from V and 3 bases from J, with 5 bases in between. CDR3 nucleotides: TGTGCCAGCAGCAACATCAATCAGCCCCAGCATTTT. Amino acids: CASSNINQPQHF.

The chain has TRBV5-1 and TRBJ2-6, with 9 bases lining up with TRBD1. This CDR3 spans 15 amino acids. Germline CDR1 reads SGHRS; CDR2 reads YFSETQ. The ends lost 5 bases at V and 2 bases at J; junction bases unmatched: 2. The CDR3 nucleotides are TGCGCCAGCAGTAGGGACAGGGCTGGGGCCAACGTCCTGACTTTC. Translating it yields CASSRDRAGANVLTF.

The gene calls are TRBV9 and TRBJ2-1, with D perhaps matching TRBD1 (6 bases). Trimming left V 1 base short and J 6 bases short, with 14 bases between. This CDR3 has 15 amino acids. Germline CDR1 reads SGDLS; CDR2 reads YYNGEE. The chain's CDR3 is CASSVQGQLLNEQFF. The DNA of the CDR3 is TGTGCCAGCAGCGTACAAGGACAGCTCCTCAATGAGCAGTTCTTC.

CDR3 region: CASSLEGGLAGAYEQYF. The CDR3 bases are TGCGCCAGCAGCTTGGAGGGGGGACTAGCGGGAGCCTACGAGCAGTACTTC. The gene calls are TRBV5-1 and TRBJ2-7; 14 bases align to TRBD2. CDR1 and CDR2 (germline): SGHRS, YFSETQ. Trimming at V came to 0 bases and at J to 2 bases, leaving 4 bases not matched to a gene. The CDR3 sequence is 17 residues long. Looking up the rest from reference TRBV5-1 and TRBJ2-7 gives the full variable domain: KAGVTQTPRYLIKTRGQQVTLSCSPISGHRSVSWYQQTPGQGLQFLFEYFSETQRNKGNFPGRFSGRQFSNSRSEMNVSTLELGDSALYLCASSLEGGLAGAYEQYFGPGTRLTVT.

This clone was detected once. The chain recombines TRBV6-5 with TRBJ2-2; D unresolved. The CDR3 totals 14 residues. V lost 10 bases to trimming and J lost 6 bases, with 18 bases between them. CDR1 is MNHEY, CDR2 SVGAGI, per germline. CDR3 DNA: TGTGCCATTGGGCACCCCGCGACACCCGGGGAGCTGTTTTTT. Amino acids: CAIGHPATPGELFF.